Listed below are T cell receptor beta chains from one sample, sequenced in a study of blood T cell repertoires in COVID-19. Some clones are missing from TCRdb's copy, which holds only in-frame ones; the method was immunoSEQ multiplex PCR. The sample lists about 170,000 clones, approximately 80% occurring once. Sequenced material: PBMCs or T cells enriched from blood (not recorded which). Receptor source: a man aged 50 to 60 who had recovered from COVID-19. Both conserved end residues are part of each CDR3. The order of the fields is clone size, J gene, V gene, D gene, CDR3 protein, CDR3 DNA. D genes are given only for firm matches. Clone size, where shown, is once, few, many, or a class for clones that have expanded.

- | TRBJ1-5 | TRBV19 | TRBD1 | CASSGQGLSSNQPQHF | TGTGCCAGTAGCGGACAGGGACTTTCTAGCAATCAGCCCCAGCATTTT
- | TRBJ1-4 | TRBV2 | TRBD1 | CASSVVGQGATNEKLFF | TGTGCCAGCAGTGTCGTGGGACAGGGAGCAACTAATGAAAAACTGTTTTTT
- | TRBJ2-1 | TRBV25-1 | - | CASKTYNEQFF | TGTGCCAGCAAAACTTACAATGAGCAGTTCTTC
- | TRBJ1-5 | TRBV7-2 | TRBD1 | CASSLGFEGANSNQPQHF | TGTGCCAGCAGCTTAGGGTTCGAGGGGGCGAATAGCAATCAGCCCCAGCATTTT
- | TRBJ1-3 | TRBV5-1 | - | CASSYDGVTGNTIYF | TGCGCCAGCAGCTACGACGGGGTAACCGGAAACACCATATATTTT
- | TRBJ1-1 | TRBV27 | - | CASSLSTGGNTEAFF | TGTGCCAGCAGTTTATCAACGGGGGGGAACACTGAAGCTTTCTTT
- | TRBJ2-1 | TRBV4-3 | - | CASSQDQVPYNEQFF | TGCGCCAGCAGCCAAGACCAGGTCCCCTACAATGAGCAGTTCTTC
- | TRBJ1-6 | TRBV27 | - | CATRRSQGSPLHF | TGTGCCACCCGCCGCTCTCAGGGCTCACCCCTCCACTTT
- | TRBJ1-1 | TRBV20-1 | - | CSASHKKGAEAFF | TGCAGTGCTAGTCACAAAAAGGGGGCTGAAGCTTTCTTT
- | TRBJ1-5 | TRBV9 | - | CASSAQGGNQPQHF | TGTGCCAGCAGCGCCCAGGGTGGGAATCAGCCCCAGCATTTT
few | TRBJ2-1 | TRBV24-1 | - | CATGGGPNEQFF | TGTGCCACCGGGGGGGGGCCCAATGAGCAGTTCTTC
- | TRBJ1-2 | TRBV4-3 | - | CASSQDAGVNYGYTF | TGCGCCAGCAGCCAAGATGCAGGGGTTAACTATGGCTACACCTTC
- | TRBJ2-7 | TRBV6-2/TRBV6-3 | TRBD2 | CASSPGSGAYSSYEQYF | TGTGCCAGCAGTCCGGGTAGCGGGGCCTATAGCTCCTACGAGCAGTACTTC
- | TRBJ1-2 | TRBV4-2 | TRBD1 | CASSPGGTGGPGYTF | TGTGCCAGCAGCCCCGGGGGGACAGGGGGCCCTGGCTACACCTTC
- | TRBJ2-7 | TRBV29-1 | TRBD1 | CSACIYGTATYEQYF | TGCAGCGCGTGTATTTACGGGACAGCAACCTACGAGCAGTACTTC
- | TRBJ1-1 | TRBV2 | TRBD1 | CASSRDRGYGEAFF | TGTGCCAGCAGCCGCGACAGGGGGTATGGTGAAGCTTTCTTT
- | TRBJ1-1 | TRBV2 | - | CALQGGGTEAFF | TGTGCCCTGCAGGGAGGCGGCACTGAAGCTTTCTTT
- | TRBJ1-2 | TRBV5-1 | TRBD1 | CASSLQGINYGYTF | TGCGCCAGCAGCTTACAGGGGATTAACTATGGCTACACCTTC
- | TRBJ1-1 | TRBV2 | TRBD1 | CASSGPGQTDAFF | TGTGCCAGCAGTGGGCCGGGACAGACTGACGCTTTCTTT
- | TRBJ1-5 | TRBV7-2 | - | CASSLSGGQPQHF | TGTGCCAGCAGCTTATCAGGAGGTCAGCCCCAGCATTTT
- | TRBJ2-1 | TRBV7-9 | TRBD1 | CASSDGQVYNEQFF | TGTGCCAGCAGCGACGGACAGGTATACAATGAGCAGTTCTTC
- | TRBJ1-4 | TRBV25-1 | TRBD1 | CASGTGVGSEKLFF | TGTGCCAGCGGGACAGGCGTAGGAAGTGAAAAACTGTTTTTT
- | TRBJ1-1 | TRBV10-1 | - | CASSATGGWNTEAFF | TGCGCCAGCAGTGCCACCGGGGGTTGGAACACTGAAGCTTTCTTT
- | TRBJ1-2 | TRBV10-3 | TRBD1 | CAISESGTGEGYTF | TGTGCCATCAGTGAGTCAGGGACAGGGGAAGGCTACACCTTC
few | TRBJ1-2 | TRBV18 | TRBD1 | CASSPGQGPGYTF | TGTGCCAGCTCACCCGGACAGGGCCCTGGCTACACCTTC
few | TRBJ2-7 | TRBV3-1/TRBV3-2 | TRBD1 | CASSQGQGGSYEQYF | TGTGCCAGCAGCCAAGGACAGGGGGGTTCCTACGAGCAGTACTTC
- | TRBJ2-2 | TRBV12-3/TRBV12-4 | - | CASSLYFGELFF | TGTGCCAGCAGTTTATATTTCGGGGAGCTGTTTTTT
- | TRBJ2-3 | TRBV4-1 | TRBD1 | CASSQFWDPELQGSHTDTQYF | TGCGCCAGCAGCCAATTTTGGGACCCCGAGTTACAGGGGTCCCACACAGATACGCAGTATTTT
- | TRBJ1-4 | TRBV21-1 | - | CASSKVLGGKLFF | TGTGCCAGCAGCAAAGTTTTGGGCGGGAAACTGTTTTTT
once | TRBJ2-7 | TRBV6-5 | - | CASSQIGDTSYEQYF | TGTGCCAGCAGTCAAATAGGGGACACATCCTACGAGCAGTACTTC
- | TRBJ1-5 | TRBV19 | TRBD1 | CASSIRGQGFLNQPQHF | TGTGCCAGTAGTATAAGAGGACAGGGTTTTTTGAACCAGCCCCAGCATTTT
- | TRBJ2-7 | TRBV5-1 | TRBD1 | CASSTGTGISYEQYF | TGCGCCAGTAGCACCGGGACAGGGATTTCCTACGAGCAGTACTTC
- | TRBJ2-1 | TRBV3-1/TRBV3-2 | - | CASSQDRSSGVRSYNEQFF | TGTGCCAGCAGCCAAGATAGGTCGTCCGGGGTTCGCTCCTACAATGAGCAGTTCTTC
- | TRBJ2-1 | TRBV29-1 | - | CSARYAISYNEQFF | TGCAGCGCTAGATATGCGATATCCTACAATGAGCAGTTCTTC
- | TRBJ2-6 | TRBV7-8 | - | CASSLGHSGANVLTF | TGTGCCAGCAGCTTAGGTCACTCTGGGGCCAACGTCCTGACTTTC
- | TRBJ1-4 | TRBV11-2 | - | CASSTYRGSLFF | TGTGCCAGCAGCACCTACCGGGGGTCACTGTTTTTT
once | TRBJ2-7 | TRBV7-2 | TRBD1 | CASSRDLGQTYEQYF | TGTGCCAGCAGTCGAGATTTGGGACAGACCTACGAGCAGTACTTC
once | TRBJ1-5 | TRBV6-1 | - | CASSEAAANQPQHF | TGTGCCAGCAGTGAAGCGGCGGCGAATCAGCCCCAGCATTTT
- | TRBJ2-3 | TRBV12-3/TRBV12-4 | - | CASSSGGGDTQYF | TGTGCCAGCAGTTCTGGAGGTGGAGATACGCAGTATTTT
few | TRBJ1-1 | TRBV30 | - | CAWRGGGGLEAFF | TGTGCCTGGAGGGGAGGGGGAGGACTTGAAGCTTTCTTT
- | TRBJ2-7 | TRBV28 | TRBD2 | CASRVAGGPNYEQYF | TGTGCCAGCAGAGTAGCGGGGGGGCCCAACTACGAGCAGTACTTC
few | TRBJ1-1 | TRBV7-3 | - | CASRRTVNTEAFF | TGTGCCAGCAGACGGACAGTGAACACTGAAGCTTTCTTT
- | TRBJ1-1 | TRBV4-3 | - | CASSQEVQTEAFF | TGCGCCAGCAGCCAAGAGGTCCAGACTGAAGCTTTCTTT
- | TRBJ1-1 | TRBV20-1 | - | CSVTRAPGAFF | TGCAGTGTTACCAGGGCCCCAGGAGCTTTCTTT
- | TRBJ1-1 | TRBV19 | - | CASTFGTLNTEAFF | TGTGCCAGTACATTCGGGACACTGAACACTGAAGCTTTCTTT
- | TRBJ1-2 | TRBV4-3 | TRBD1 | CASSQAGTGASYGYTF | TGCGCCAGCAGCCAGGCCGGGACAGGGGCGTCCTATGGCTACACCTTC
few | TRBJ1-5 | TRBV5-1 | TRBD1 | CASSLGDTGAGQPQHF | TGCGCCAGCAGCTTGGGTGATACAGGGGCAGGTCAGCCCCAGCATTTT
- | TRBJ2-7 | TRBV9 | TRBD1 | CASSAHTGVSYEQYF | TGTGCCAGCAGCGCCCATACAGGGGTCTCCTACGAGCAGTACTTC
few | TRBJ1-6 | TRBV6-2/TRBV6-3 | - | CASSYSQNSPLHF | TGTGCCAGCAGTTACTCACAGAATTCACCCCTCCACTTT
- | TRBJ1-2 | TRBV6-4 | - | CASSAGQNYGYTF | TGTGCCAGCAGCGCTGGACAGAACTATGGCTACACCTTC
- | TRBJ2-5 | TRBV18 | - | CASSPPMQETQYF | TGTGCCAGCTCACCCCCTATGCAAGAGACCCAGTACTTC
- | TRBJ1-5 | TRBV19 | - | CASSPQVGQPQHF | TGTGCCAGTAGTCCCCAGGTAGGCCAGCCCCAGCATTTT
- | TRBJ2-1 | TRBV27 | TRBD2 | CASSWTSGYYNEQFF | TGTGCCAGCAGTTGGACTAGCGGGTACTACAATGAGCAGTTCTTC
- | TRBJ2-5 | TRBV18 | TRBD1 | CASSRGDRGGTQYF | TGTGCCAGCTCACGAGGAGACAGGGGGGGGACCCAGTACTTC